The rows below give T cell receptor beta chains drawn from one sample of a study of cytomegalovirus exposure and HLA in healthy donors. Generated by immunoSEQ multiplex PCR, the TCRdb table keeps only in-frame clones and is missing some. The ten top clones account for 1% to 1.5%, within a sample of roughly 42,000 clones. Material: PBMCs. The source of these receptors is a man younger than 40 in good health and CMV-seronegative. Each CDR3 is given with its conserved first and last residue. The order of the fields is J gene, V gene, CDR3 protein.

TRBJ1-1 TRBV18 CASSPNQGVTEAFF
TRBJ1-2 TRBV6-5 CASSQGNYGYTF
TRBJ2-7 TRBV6-5 CASSVDPSGTEQYF
TRBJ1-1 TRBV15 CATSRAVLTGSYTEAFF
TRBJ2-2 TRBV4-1 CASSSTTSRNTGELFF
TRBJ1-2 TRBV4-3 CASSQGRTGTYGYTF
TRBJ2-2 TRBV29-1 CSVEVLTGATGELFF
TRBJ1-1 TRBV6-1 CASSGVRGHTEAFF
TRBJ2-7 TRBV30 CAWSPGAYEQYF
TRBJ2-7 TRBV18 CASRPGGTGEDEQYF
TRBJ2-7 TRBV29-1 CSVGGTGMGVEQYF
TRBJ2-1 TRBV4-1 CASSQVDGTYNEQFF
TRBJ1-2 TRBV5-1 CASSLATRGRGQANYGYTF
TRBJ1-1 TRBV6-5 CASSYGGTEAFF
TRBJ1-2 TRBV7-2 CASSLGQGVYGYTF
TRBJ1-6 TRBV5-1 CASSSGYSPLHF
TRBJ1-2 TRBV5-4 CASSRDSYGYTF
TRBJ1-1 TRBV5-6 CASSLRRGFTEAFF
TRBJ1-1 TRBV4-1 CASSQEGQGARGTEAFF
TRBJ2-6 TRBV15 CATSRDTGSGANVLTF
TRBJ2-7 TRBV27 CASSSQVGRTSSYEQYF
TRBJ2-7 TRBV4-3 CASSQDVPGGVGQGEQYF
TRBJ1-2 TRBV7-9 CASSLAGTEASGYTF
TRBJ2-1 TRBV7-3 CASSLSPSKRNEQFF
TRBJ1-5 TRBV5-1 CASSLGQGQPQHF
TRBJ1-3 TRBV7-9 CASSPFAAVLGDTIYF
TRBJ1-1 TRBV9 CASSAQGARAFF
TRBJ1-1 TRBV6-1 CASNSADRVLTEAFF
TRBJ2-7 TRBV4-3 CASSQEDRSSYEQYF
TRBJ1-2 TRBV30 CAWSVLHRSNYGYTF
TRBJ1-1 TRBV11-2 CASRTGNTEAFF
TRBJ2-7 TRBV4-1 CASSQGQGVGEQYF
TRBJ2-7 TRBV5-4 CASSLGRGSYEQYF
TRBJ1-5 TRBV4-1 CASSPDRDRLDNQPQHF
TRBJ2-3 TRBV4-3 CASSQSAGGSRTDTQYF
TRBJ2-7 TRBV29-1 CSAGTGQGSYEQYF
TRBJ1-4 TRBV29-1 CSVRTATNEKLFF
TRBJ2-1 TRBV18 CASSPLARYNNEQFF
TRBJ2-1 TRBV5-1 CASRRGGNGNEQFF
TRBJ1-2 TRBV13 CASSLRSGTNYGYTF
TRBJ2-3 TRBV14 CASSLTSGATDTQYF
TRBJ2-1 TRBV5-1 CASSLVTDNEQFF
TRBJ1-3 TRBV7-8 CASSSGTSSGNTIYF
TRBJ1-5 TRBV6-1 CASSEGGTARNQPQHF
TRBJ2-7 TRBV5-1 CASSTRTGRSYEQYF
TRBJ2-5 TRBV4-1 CASSLSGGAGETQYF
TRBJ2-1 TRBV4-3 CASSQDAGGLYNEQFF
TRBJ2-5 TRBV10-1 CASRGAIRQETQYF